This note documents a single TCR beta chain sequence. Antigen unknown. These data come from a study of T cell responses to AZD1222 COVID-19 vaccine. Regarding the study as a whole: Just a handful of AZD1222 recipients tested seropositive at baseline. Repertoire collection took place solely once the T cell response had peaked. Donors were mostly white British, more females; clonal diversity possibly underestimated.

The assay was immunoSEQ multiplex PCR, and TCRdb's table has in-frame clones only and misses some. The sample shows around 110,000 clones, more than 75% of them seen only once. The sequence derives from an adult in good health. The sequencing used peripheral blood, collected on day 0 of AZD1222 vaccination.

CDR3 in amino acids: CASSNKQGNWPLHF. The CDR3 DNA reads TGTGCCAGCAGCAACAAACAGGGGAACTGGCCCCTCCACTTT. This sequence joins TRBV7-9 and TRBJ1-6, with 7 bases matching TRBD1. This CDR3 comprises 14 residues. The V gene end was trimmed by 5 bases and the J gene end by 13 bases; junction bases not matched to a gene: 11. Germline V lookup: CDR1 SEHNR, CDR2 FQNEAQ (reference sequence).